This T cell receptor (beta chain) was observed in a study of identical twins. TCRdb independently ran MiXCR on the 5' RACE reads; one entry per CDR3 protein. The sample carries about 280,000 distinct CDR3 sequences, about 8.3% recorded once. This clonotype was counted between two and nine times. The same sample was also used in a study of yellow fever vaccine responses in identical twins.

The sequence came from a woman under 30 in good health. Sequenced sample: memory (CD45RO+) T cells sorted from blood.

CDR3 in amino acids: CASSPDSGAYYEQYF. In DNA, the CDR3 is TGTGCCAGCAGCCCGGACTCAGGGGCATATTACGAGCAGTACTTC. The V gene is TRBV5-4, the J gene TRBJ2-7; D is possibly TRBD1 (6 bases). This CDR3 is 15 amino acids long. Per the germline V gene, CDR1 is SGHNT and CDR2 is YYREEE (reference sequence). V lost 4 bases and J 4 bases, leaving 18 bases between the germline ends.